A single sample is the source of the 5 T cell receptor beta chains below, sequenced in a study of regulatory T cells in long-lasting Graves disease. Specified time point: newly diagnosed GD, antithyroid drugs for less than 3 months. Scientists built the TCR library using RNA that was extracted from PBMCs. Arm-PCR of CDR3 regions and iRepertoire HTBI primers were used to build TCR beta libraries. TCRdb re-analysed the multiplex PCR reads in MiXCR, keeping a single row per CDR3 protein. In the table there are 550,000 to 600,000 distinct CDR3 sequences, about 16% of which are singletons. These sequences were also reported in another study, on T cells in Graves' hyperthyroidism and ophthalmopathy.

The sample was peripheral blood mononuclear cells (PBMCs), taken at new diagnosis, from a patient treated with antithyroid drugs. These receptors came from a man between 18 and 29 years old with Graves disease.

This clonotype was picked up a small number of times. CDR3 in DNA: TGCAGCGTGACTAGCGGGAGAACCTACGAGCAGTACTTC. This translates into CSVTSGRTYEQYF. The V and J genes are TRBV29-1 and TRBJ2-7; 12 positions agree with TRBD2. After removal of 6 bases from V and 2 bases from J, the junction contained 2 bases not matched to a gene. CDR1 and CDR2 (germline): SQVTM, ANQGSEA. The length of the CDR3 is 13 residues.

V and J are TRBV7-9 and TRBJ2-5, with 9 bases lining up with TRBD1. CDR1 and CDR2 from the germline V gene are SEHNR and FQNEAQ (reference sequence). The CDR3 is 16 amino acids. Unmatched junction bases numbered 9, after V lost 5 bases and J lost 2 bases. The CDR3 DNA reads TGTGCCAGCAGCGAGTTGGACAGGGGCCTACAAGAGACCCAGTACTTC. It yields the protein CASSELDRGLQETQYF.

This clonotype was recorded at least ten times. J is TRBJ2-1 and V is TRBV27, with D hard to call. Between the trimmed V and J ends, which lost 1 base and 4 bases, there was a span of 5 bases. This CDR3 region has 13 residues. Germline-derived CDR1 and CDR2 are MNHEY and SMNVEV (reference sequence). CDR3 sequence reads: CASSLYQYNEQFF. In DNA form, the CDR3 reads TGTGCCAGCAGTTTATACCAGTACAATGAGCAGTTCTTC.

The chain links TRBV3-1 to TRBJ2-2; D gene uncertain. Germline V gives CDR1 LGHDT, CDR2 YNNKEL (reference sequence). The CDR3 spans 14 residues. Trimming took off 4 bases at V and 6 bases at J, with 12 bases between the two ends. CDR3: CASSPPVVPGELFF. DNA for the CDR3: TGTGCCAGCAGCCCCCCTGTCGTACCCGGGGAGCTGTTTTTT.

The rearrangement uses TRBV7-9 and TRBJ1-1; weak D call: TRBD1 (5 bases). Trimming removed 6 bases at V and 1 base at J, with 12 bases between. The CDR3 consists of 14 residues. Per the germline V gene, CDR1 is SEHNR and CDR2 is FQNEAQ (reference sequence). Here the CDR3 DNA reads TGTGCCAGCAGAGACGGGACGGCGAACACTGAAGCTTTCTTT. Its protein product is CASRDGTANTEAFF. The entire variable domain, with the rest obtained from reference TRBV7-9 and TRBJ1-1, is as follows: DTGVSQNPRHKITKRGQNVTFRCDPISEHNRLYWYRQTLGQGPEFLTYFQNEAQLEKSRLLSDRFSAERPKGSFSTLEIQRTEQGDSAMYLCASRDGTANTEAFFGQGTRLTVV.